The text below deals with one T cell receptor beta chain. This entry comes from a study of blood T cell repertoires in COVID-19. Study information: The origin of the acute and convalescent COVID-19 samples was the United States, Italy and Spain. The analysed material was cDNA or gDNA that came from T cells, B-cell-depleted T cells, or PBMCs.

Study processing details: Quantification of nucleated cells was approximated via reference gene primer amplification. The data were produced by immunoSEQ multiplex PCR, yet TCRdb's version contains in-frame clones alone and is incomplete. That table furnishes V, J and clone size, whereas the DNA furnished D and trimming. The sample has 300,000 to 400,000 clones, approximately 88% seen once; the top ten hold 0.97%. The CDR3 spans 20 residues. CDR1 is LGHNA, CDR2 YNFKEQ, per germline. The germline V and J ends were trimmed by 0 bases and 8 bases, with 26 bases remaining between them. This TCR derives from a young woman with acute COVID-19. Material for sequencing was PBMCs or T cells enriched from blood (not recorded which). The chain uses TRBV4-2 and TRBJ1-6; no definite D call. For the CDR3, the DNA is TGTGCCAGCAGCCAAGACACTCTTGACCGGAGAGGTAGACGGTATTCACCCCTCCACTTT. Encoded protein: CASSQDTLDRRGRRYSPLHF.